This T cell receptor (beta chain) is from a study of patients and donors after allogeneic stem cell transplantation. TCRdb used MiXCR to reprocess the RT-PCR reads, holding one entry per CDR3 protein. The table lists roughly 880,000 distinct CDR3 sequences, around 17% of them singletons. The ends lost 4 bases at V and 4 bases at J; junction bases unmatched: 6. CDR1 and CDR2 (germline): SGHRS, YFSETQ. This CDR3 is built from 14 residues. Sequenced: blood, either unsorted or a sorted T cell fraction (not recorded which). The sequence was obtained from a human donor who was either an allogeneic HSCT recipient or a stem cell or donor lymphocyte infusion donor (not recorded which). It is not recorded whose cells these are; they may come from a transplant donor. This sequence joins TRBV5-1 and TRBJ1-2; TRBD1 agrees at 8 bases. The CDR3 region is CASSRTGLAYGYTF. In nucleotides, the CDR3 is TGCGCCAGCAGCCGGACAGGGCTGGCCTATGGCTACACCTTC.